This T cell receptor beta chain is drawn from a study of a mutant IDH1 vaccine in newly diagnosed glioma. The overall study: Vaccination followed radiotherapy alone by 4-6 weeks, or accompanied temozolomide cycles. Previous treatment comprised radiotherapy, temozolomide, or both, mostly both. Visit V12 was scheduled at week 35 and visit V13 at week 47.

Worth noting for this clone: Antigen unknown.

Time point here: week 47, end of study. Vaccine doses each comprised 300 ug of mutant IDH1 20-mer peptide, with topical imiquimod. V was trimmed by 7 bases and J by 3 bases, leaving 21 bases between them. The length of the CDR3 is 16 residues. Germline V CDR1 and CDR2: MDHEN, SYDVKM. Sequencing used immunoSEQ multiplex PCR; TCRdb keeps in-frame clones, though not all of them. The sample records more than 30,000 clones, roughly nine tenths being singletons. The source of this sequence is a man aged 35 to 55 with glioma. The sample in question was PBMCs, obtained from a glioma patient whose treatment included an IDH1 peptide vaccine. The V gene is TRBV28, the J gene TRBJ1-2, with TRBD1 as a possible D gene (6 bases). This CDR3 reads CASTSHYREKDYGYTF. The CDR3 nucleotides read TGTGCCAGCACCTCCCACTACAGGGAAAAGGACTATGGCTACACCTTC.